The clone carrying this T cell receptor beta chain was detected a few times. In the original processing: Nucleated cell counts were estimated from reference gene primer amplification. TCRdb keeps only in-frame clones here, not all; method: immunoSEQ multiplex PCR. V and J calls and clone size are copied from that table; D and trimming were computed from the DNA. The table includes about 49,000 clones, roughly four fifths detected once. This sample is part of a study of blood T cell repertoires in COVID-19. About the research overall: There were acute and convalescent COVID-19 samples, and they came from the United States, Italy and Spain. Sources were T cells, B-cell-depleted T cells, or PBMCs; the material itself was cDNA or gDNA.

V lost 2 bases, J lost 3 bases, and 10 bases lay in between. Germline V gene lookup returns CDR1 SGHTA and CDR2 FQGTGA. CDR3 length: 14 residues. This receptor was obtained from a woman in her sixties or seventies with acute or convalescent COVID-19. The sequenced sample was peripheral blood. The chain has TRBV7-3 and TRBJ1-1; a weak D match, TRBD1 (5 bases). CDR3 sequence: CASSLSAGYTEAFF. The CDR3 DNA reads as TGTGCCAGCAGCTTATCGGCAGGGTACACTGAAGCTTTCTTT.